This TCR beta chain emerged from a study of regulatory T cells in long-lasting Graves disease. Time point given: persistent/refractory GD, antithyroid drugs over 5 years with positive TRAb. RNA isolated from PBMCs was used to make the TCR library. V was cut by 6 bases and J by 3 bases, with 17 bases left in between. The CDR3 runs 14 residues. The germline V gene has CDR1 DFQATT and CDR2 SNEGSKA (reference sequence). Investigators prepared the TCR beta libraries by applying iRepertoire HTBI primers and Arm-PCR of CDR3 regions. TCRdb reprocessed the multiplex PCR reads with MiXCR, giving one entry per CDR3 protein. This table holds about 430,000 distinct CDR3 sequences, 21% found once.

This chain uses TRBV20-1 with TRBJ1-1; TRBD1 might be the D (6 bases). The sequencing here drew on peripheral blood mononuclear cells (PBMCs), taken when the disease was refractory, from a patient treated with antithyroid drugs. This receptor was taken from a female donor with Graves disease. The CDR3 DNA sequence: TGCAGTGCACCTCAGGGGTTTTGGGACACTGAAGCTTTCTTT. It encodes CSAPQGFWDTEAFF.